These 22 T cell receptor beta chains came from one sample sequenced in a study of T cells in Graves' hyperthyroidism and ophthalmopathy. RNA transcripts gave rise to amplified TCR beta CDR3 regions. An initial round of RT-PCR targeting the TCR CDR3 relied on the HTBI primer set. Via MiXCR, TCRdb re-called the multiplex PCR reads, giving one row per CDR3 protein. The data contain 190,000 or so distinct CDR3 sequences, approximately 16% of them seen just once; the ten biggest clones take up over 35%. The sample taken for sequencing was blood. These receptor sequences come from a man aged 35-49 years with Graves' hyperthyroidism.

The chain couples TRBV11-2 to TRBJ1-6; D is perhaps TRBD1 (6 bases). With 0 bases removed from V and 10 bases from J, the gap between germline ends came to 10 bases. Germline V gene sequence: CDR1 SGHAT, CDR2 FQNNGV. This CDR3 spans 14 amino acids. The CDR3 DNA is TGTGCCAGCAGCTTAGAAAGAGGGGGATCACCCCTCCACTTT. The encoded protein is CASSLERGGSPLHF.

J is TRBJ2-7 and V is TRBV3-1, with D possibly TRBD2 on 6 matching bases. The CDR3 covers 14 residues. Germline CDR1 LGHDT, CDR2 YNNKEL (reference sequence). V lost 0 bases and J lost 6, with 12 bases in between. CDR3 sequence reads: CASSQDGGPGEQYF. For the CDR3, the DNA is TGTGCCAGCAGCCAAGATGGAGGGCCGGGCGAGCAGTACTTC.

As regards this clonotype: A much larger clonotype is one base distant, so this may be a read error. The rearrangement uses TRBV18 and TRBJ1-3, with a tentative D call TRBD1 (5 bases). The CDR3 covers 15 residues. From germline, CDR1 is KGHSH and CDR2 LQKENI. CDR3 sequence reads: CASSQDGHSGNAIYF. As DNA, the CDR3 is TGTGCCAGCTCACAAGACGGACACTCTGGAAACGCCATATATTTT.

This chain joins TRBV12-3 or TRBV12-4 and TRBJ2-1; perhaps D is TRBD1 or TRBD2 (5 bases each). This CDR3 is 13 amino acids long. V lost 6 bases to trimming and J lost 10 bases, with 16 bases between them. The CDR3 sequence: CASSSSTGDEQFF. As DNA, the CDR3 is TGTGCCAGCAGCTCTTCGACCGGGGACGAGCAGTTCTTC.

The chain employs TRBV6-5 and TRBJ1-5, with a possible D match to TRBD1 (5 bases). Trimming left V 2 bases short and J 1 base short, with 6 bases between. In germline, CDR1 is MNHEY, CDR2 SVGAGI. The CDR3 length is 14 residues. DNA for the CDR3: TGTGCCAGCAGTTACGACAGAAGCAATCAGCCCCAGCATTTT. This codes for CASSYDRSNQPQHF.

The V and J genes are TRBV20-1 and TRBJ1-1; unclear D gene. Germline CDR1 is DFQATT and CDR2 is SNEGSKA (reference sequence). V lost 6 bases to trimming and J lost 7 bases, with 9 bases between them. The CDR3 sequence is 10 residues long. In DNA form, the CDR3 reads TGCAGTGCCAGGACCCATGAAGCTTTCTTT. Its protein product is CSARTHEAFF.

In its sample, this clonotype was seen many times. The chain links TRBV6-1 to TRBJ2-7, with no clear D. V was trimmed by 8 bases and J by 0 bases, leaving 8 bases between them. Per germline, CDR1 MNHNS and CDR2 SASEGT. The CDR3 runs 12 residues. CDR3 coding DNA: TGTGCCAGCCAAAGGAACTCCTACGAGCAGTACTTC. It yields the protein CASQRNSYEQYF.

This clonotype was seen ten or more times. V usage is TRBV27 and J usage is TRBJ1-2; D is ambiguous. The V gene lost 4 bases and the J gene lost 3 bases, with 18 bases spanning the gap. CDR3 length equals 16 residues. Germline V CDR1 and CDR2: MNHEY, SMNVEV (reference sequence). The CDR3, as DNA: TGTGCCAGCAGTTATCTAGCGTCGGGAGGTGACTATGGCTACACCTTC. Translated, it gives CASSYLASGGDYGYTF.

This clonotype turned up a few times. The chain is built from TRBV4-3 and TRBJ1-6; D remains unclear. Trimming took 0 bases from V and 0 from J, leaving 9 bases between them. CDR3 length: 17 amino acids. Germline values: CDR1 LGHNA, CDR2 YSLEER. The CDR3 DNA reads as TGCGCCAGCAGCCAAGATCTGATGAGCTCCTATAATTCACCCCTCCACTTT. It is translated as CASSQDLMSSYNSPLHF.

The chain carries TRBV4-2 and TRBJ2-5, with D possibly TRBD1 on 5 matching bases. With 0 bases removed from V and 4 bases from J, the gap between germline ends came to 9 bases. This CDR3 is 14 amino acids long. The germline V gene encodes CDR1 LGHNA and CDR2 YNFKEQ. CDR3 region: CASSQDTQGETQYF. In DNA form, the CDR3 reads TGTGCCAGCAGCCAAGATACGCAGGGAGAGACCCAGTACTTC.

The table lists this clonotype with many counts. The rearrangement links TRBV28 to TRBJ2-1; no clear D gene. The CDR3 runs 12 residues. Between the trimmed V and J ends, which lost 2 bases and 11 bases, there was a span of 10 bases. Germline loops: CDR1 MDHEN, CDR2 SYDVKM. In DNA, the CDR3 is TGTGCCAGCAGTTTAATGCTCTTCCAGCAGTTCTTC. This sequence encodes CASSLMLFQQFF.

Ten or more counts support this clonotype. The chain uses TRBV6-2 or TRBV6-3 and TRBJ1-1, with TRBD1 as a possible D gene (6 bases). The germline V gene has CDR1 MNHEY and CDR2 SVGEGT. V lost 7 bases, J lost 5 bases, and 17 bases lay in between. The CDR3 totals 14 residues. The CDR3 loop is CASNEQGLETEAFF. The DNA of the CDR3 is TGTGCCAGCAATGAACAGGGTTTGGAAACTGAAGCTTTCTTT.

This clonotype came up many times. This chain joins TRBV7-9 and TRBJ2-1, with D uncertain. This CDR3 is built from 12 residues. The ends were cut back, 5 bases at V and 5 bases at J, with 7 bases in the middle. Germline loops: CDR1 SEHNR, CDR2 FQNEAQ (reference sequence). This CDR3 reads CASSPQDNEQFF. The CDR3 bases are TGTGCCAGCAGCCCACAAGACAATGAGCAGTTCTTC.

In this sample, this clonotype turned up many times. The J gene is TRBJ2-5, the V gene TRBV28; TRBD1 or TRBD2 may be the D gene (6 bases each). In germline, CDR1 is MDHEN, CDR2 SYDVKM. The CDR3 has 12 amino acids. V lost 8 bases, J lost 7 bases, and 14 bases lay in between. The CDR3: CASRRDMGTQYF. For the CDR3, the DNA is TGTGCCAGCCGGCGGGACATGGGGACCCAGTACTTC.

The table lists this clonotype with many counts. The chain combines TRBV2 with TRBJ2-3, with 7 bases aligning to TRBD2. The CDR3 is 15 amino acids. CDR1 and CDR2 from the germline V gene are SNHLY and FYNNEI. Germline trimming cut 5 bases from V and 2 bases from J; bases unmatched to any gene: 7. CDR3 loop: CASSSLAAYTDTQYF. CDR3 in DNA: TGTGCCAGCAGTTCGCTAGCGGCCTACACAGATACGCAGTATTTT.

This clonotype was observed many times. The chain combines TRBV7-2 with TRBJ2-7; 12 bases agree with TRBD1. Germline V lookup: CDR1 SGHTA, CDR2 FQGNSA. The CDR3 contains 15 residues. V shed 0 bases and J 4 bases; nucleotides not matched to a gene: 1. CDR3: CASSLAGQGAYEQYF. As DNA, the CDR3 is TGTGCCAGCAGCTTAGCGGGACAGGGGGCGTACGAGCAGTACTTC.

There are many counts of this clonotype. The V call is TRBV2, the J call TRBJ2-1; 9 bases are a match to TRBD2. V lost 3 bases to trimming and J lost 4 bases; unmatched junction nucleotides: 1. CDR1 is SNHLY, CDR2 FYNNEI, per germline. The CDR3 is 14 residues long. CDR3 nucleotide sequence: TGTGCCAGCAGTGACAGCGGGGGGTACAATGAGCAGTTCTTC. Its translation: CASSDSGGYNEQFF.

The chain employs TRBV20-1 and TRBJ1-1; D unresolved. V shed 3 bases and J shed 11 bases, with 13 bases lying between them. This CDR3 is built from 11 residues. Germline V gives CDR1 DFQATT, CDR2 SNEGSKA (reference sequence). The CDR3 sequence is CSASGQRGAFF. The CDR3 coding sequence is TGCAGTGCTAGCGGTCAGAGAGGGGCTTTCTTT.

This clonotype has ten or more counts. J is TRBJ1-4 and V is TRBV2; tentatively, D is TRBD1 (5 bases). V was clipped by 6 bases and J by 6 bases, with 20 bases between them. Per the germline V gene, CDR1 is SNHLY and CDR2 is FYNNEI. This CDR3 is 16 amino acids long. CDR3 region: CASSKTFGAGDEKLFF. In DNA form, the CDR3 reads TGTGCCAGCAGCAAGACGTTTGGGGCAGGAGATGAAAAACTGTTTTTT.

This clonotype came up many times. The CDR3 protein is CASSSDRWGYTF. CDR3 in DNA: TGTGCCAGCAGTTCGGACAGATGGGGCTACACCTTC. The gene calls are TRBV7-9 and TRBJ1-2, with D possibly matching TRBD1 (6 bases). This CDR3 has 12 amino acids. The germline V gene has CDR1 SEHNR and CDR2 FQNEAQ (reference sequence). Trimming took off 6 bases at V and 8 bases at J, with 13 bases between the two ends.

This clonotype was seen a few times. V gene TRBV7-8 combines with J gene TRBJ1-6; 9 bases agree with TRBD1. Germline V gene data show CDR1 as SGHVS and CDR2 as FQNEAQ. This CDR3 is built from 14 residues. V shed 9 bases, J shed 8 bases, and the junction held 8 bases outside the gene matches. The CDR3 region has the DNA TGTGCCAGACGTGAGGGACAGGGTTATTCACCCCTCCACTTT. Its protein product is CARREGQGYSPLHF. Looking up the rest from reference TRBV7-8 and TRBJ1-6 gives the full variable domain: GAGVSQSPRYKVAKRGQDVALRCDPISGHVSLFWYQQALGQGPEFLTYFQNEAQLDKSGLPSDRFFAERPEGSVSTLKIQRTQQEDSAVYLCARREGQGYSPLHFGNGTRLTVT.

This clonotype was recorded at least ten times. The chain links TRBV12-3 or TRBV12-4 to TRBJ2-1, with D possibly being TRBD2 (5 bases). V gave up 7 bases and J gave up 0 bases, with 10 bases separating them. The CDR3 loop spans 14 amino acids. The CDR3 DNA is TGTGCCAGCACAAACGCGGGCTCCTACAATGAGCAGTTCTTC. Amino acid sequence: CASTNAGSYNEQFF.